The 30 T cell receptor beta chains below were found in one sample sequenced in a study of response to subunit inactivated influenza vaccine. Via MiXCR, TCRdb re-called the RT-PCR reads, giving one row per CDR3 protein. The data hold about 650,000 distinct CDR3 sequences, with about a sixth observed a single time. The specimen was PBMCs from blood, collected 11 to 12 days after vaccination. The source is a man aged 50-60 years who received an inactivated influenza vaccine.

This clonotype has only a few counts. The chain has TRBV18 and TRBJ2-7, with 9 positions matching TRBD1. After removal of 3 bases from V and 2 bases from J, the junction contained 2 bases not matched to a gene. Germline V gene sequence: CDR1 KGHSH, CDR2 LQKENI. The CDR3 has 14 amino acids. The DNA of the CDR3 is TGTGCCAGCTCACCGGACAGGGGAGCCTACGAGCAGTACTTC. It yields the protein CASSPDRGAYEQYF.

CDR3 nucleotide sequence: TGCGCCAGCAGCTTGGGGACGTGGACAGGGGAAGAGATGAACACTGAAGCTTTCTTT. Its protein product is CASSLGTWTGEEMNTEAFF. This chain uses TRBV5-1 with TRBJ1-1, with TRBD1 identical over 9 bases. Germline-derived CDR1 and CDR2 are SGHRS and YFSETQ. The J segment lost 0 bases and the V segment lost 0 bases, leaving 12 bases of the junction unmatched. The CDR3 consists of 19 residues. The entire variable domain, with the rest obtained from reference TRBV5-1 and TRBJ1-1, is as follows: KAGVTQTPRYLIKTRGQQVTLSCSPISGHRSVSWYQQTPGQGLQFLFEYFSETQRNKGNFPGRFSGRQFSNSRSEMNVSTLELGDSALYLCASSLGTWTGEEMNTEAFFGQGTRLTVV.

This clonotype was counted between two and nine times. The CDR3 nucleotides are TGTGCCACCAGCAGAGTTCGGGGGAAAGAGGTCTCTGGGGCCAACGTCCTGACTTTC. Amino acids: CATSRVRGKEVSGANVLTF. The J gene is TRBJ2-6, the V gene TRBV15; D is possibly TRBD2 (6 bases). The CDR3 is made up of 19 amino acids. The V and J ends lost 1 base and 0 bases respectively, with 16 bases between them. CDR1 is LNHNV, CDR2 YYDKDF, per germline (reference sequence).

The chain uses TRBV2 and TRBJ2-2; D possibly uses TRBD1 or TRBD2 (6 bases each). The CDR3 sequence is 14 residues long. V lost 10 bases and J 3 bases, leaving 15 bases between the germline ends. Germline V gene sequence: CDR1 SNHLY, CDR2 FYNNEI. The CDR3 DNA is TGTGCCAACTCCGGGGGACAACACACCGGGGAGCTGTTTTTT. Its translation is CANSGGQHTGELFF.

This clonotype has a handful of counts. This chain joins TRBV9 and TRBJ2-2; TRBD2 agrees at 13 bases. V gave up 2 bases and J gave up 5 bases; unmatched junction bases: 3. CDR1 is SGDLS and CDR2 is YYNGEE in the germline V gene. The CDR3 sequence is 16 residues long. CDR3 bases: TGTGCCAGCAGCGTGGGACTAGCGGGATTAACCGGGGAGCTGTTTTTT. It translates to CASSVGLAGLTGELFF.

A note on this clonotype: At one end the junction does not follow the germline gene, possibly because of a read error. V and J are TRBV11-1 and TRBJ2-1, with 8 nucleotides matching TRBD2. The CDR3 runs to 15 residues. Per the germline V gene, CDR1 is SGHAT and CDR2 is FQDESV (reference sequence). The CDR3 bases are TGTGCCGGCAGCTTAGCGGTGACTAGCGTTAGTGAGCAGTTCTTC. This sequence encodes CAGSLAVTSVSEQFF.

This chain uses TRBV4-3 with TRBJ2-1; D not resolved. Germline lookup yields CDR1 LGHNA and CDR2 YSLEER. The CDR3 runs 14 residues. Trimming cost V 0 bases and J 5 bases, with 8 bases left between them. CDR3 DNA sequence: TGCGCCAGCAGCCAAGAGGCCACCCACAATGAGCAGTTCTTC. It specifies CASSQEATHNEQFF.

The chain recombines TRBV7-8 with TRBJ1-5; possible D gene TRBD1, 5 bases. The CDR3 loop spans 18 amino acids. V lost 5 bases to trimming and J lost 7 bases, with 27 bases between them. Germline-derived CDR1 and CDR2 are SGHVS and FQNEAQ. CDR3 DNA sequence: TGTGCCAGCAGCGCCCACCGAACAGGAACAATAGCTCGACAGCCCCAGCATTTT. The encoded protein is CASSAHRTGTIARQPQHF.

Only a few counts were recorded for this clonotype. V and J are TRBV27 and TRBJ2-7; 7 bases map to TRBD1. V lost 8 bases and J lost 6; bases outside the gene matches: 10. CDR1 is MNHEY and CDR2 is SMNVEV in the germline V gene (reference sequence). The CDR3 consists of 13 residues. The CDR3 sequence is CASGRDRVGEQYF. The CDR3 DNA reads TGTGCCAGCGGCAGGGACAGAGTGGGCGAGCAGTACTTC.

This clonotype was recorded a few times. A much larger clone is a single base away; this may be a read error. The chain couples TRBV15 to TRBJ1-6; D gene unclear. Germline loops: CDR1 LNHNV, CDR2 YYDKDF (reference sequence). The length of the CDR3 is 12 residues. The CDR3 loop reads CATSRENSLLHF. The CDR3 DNA reads TGTGCCACCAGCAGAGAAAATTCACTCCTCCACTTT.

The V gene is TRBV5-1, the J gene TRBJ2-5; 7 bases align to TRBD1. The CDR3 has 14 amino acids. Germline V lookup: CDR1 SGHRS, CDR2 YFSETQ. V shed 3 bases and J 4 bases; nucleotides not matched to a gene: 6. Written as DNA, the CDR3 is TGCGCCAGCAGCTGGACAGGAAGGTTAGAGACCCAGTACTTC. Residues: CASSWTGRLETQYF.

This clonotype was observed many times. The rearrangement joins TRBV11-2 to TRBJ2-3; D perhaps matches TRBD2 (5 bases). The CDR3 contains 18 residues. With 4 bases removed from V and 1 base from J, the gap between germline ends came to 21 bases. Germline CDR1 and CDR2: SGHAT and FQNNGV. The CDR3 protein is CASSSAYWERIRTDTQYF. CDR3 coding DNA: TGTGCCAGCAGCTCCGCTTATTGGGAGCGGATACGCACAGATACGCAGTATTTT.

CDR3 DNA: TGTGCCAGCAGCGTGGCGGGAGATGTTTCCTACAATGAGCAGTTCTTC. Its protein is CASSVAGDVSYNEQFF. V gene TRBV9 combines with J gene TRBJ2-1, with 7 bases matching TRBD2. This CDR3 spans 16 amino acids. Trimming at V came to 2 bases and at J to 1 base, leaving 6 bases not matched to a gene. Germline V gene data show CDR1 as SGDLS and CDR2 as YYNGEE.

V gene TRBV4-3 combines with J gene TRBJ2-7; tentatively, D is TRBD1 (5 bases). This CDR3 contains 13 residues. The V gene's germline CDR1 is LGHNA and CDR2 YSLEER. The V gene lost 4 bases and the J gene lost 9 bases, with 16 bases spanning the gap. CDR3 DNA sequence: TGCGCCAGCAGCCTGGGGCCCCTGGACGGGCAGTACTTC. The encoded protein is CASSLGPLDGQYF.

Only a few counts were recorded for this clonotype. The rearrangement joins TRBV7-2 to TRBJ1-2; D remains unclear. The length of the CDR3 is 13 residues. Germline loops: CDR1 SGHTA, CDR2 FQGNSA. The V end lost 5 bases, the J end lost 0 bases, and 7 bases lay between the germline ends. The CDR3 reads CASSDTTNYGYTF. The CDR3, as DNA: TGTGCCAGCAGCGACACGACTAACTATGGCTACACCTTC.

This clonotype came up a few times. The chain uses TRBV4-2 and TRBJ2-2; weak D call: TRBD2 (6 bases). This CDR3 is 16 amino acids long. The germline CDR1 and CDR2 sequences are LGHNA and YNFKEQ. Trimming pared 4 bases from V and 0 bases from J, leaving 12 bases between. CDR3 in DNA: TGTGCCAGCAGCCGCACGGCGGGGACGAACACCGGGGAGCTGTTTTTT. This gives the protein CASSRTAGTNTGELFF.

The V and J genes are TRBV11-2 and TRBJ2-3; TRBD1 matches 10 bases. Trimming took 6 bases from V and 5 from J; bases not matched to a gene: 5. CDR1 SGHAT and CDR2 FQNNGV come from the germline V gene. This CDR3 spans 14 amino acids. CDR3 loop: CASRPGQGLDTQYF. The CDR3 bases are TGTGCCAGCAGACCGGGACAGGGGTTAGATACGCAGTATTTT.

The chain joins TRBV20-1 to TRBJ1-3, with D unclear. The CDR3 loop spans 14 amino acids. V was cut by 2 bases and J by 1 base, with 9 bases left in between. The V gene's germline CDR1 is DFQATT and CDR2 SNEGSKA (reference sequence). This chain's CDR3 is CSARYQNSGNTIYF. In nucleotides, the CDR3 is TGCAGTGCTAGATATCAGAATTCTGGAAACACCATATATTTT.

The sample holds a few counts of this clonotype. V usage is TRBV20-1 and J usage is TRBJ2-1; D tentatively fits TRBD1 or TRBD2 (5 bases each). With 8 bases removed from V and 5 bases from J, the gap between germline ends came to 16 bases. This CDR3 is 13 amino acids long. Germline assignment: CDR1 DFQATT and CDR2 SNEGSKA (reference sequence). CDR3 residues: CSIVGEIHNEQFF. The CDR3 coding sequence is TGCAGTATCGTGGGGGAGATCCACAATGAGCAGTTCTTC.

This chain connects TRBV30 to TRBJ2-5; the match to TRBD1 covers 9 bases. This CDR3 region has 14 residues. Germline V lookup: CDR1 GTSNPN, CDR2 SVGIG (reference sequence). V lost 2 bases and J lost 7; bases outside the gene matches: 8. CDR3 in DNA: TGTGCCTGGAGTCACAGGACAGGGGCAGGGACCCAGTACTTC. Encoded protein: CAWSHRTGAGTQYF. Using reference TRBV30 and TRBJ2-5 for the parts outside the CDR3, the full variable domain is SQTIHQWPATLVQPVGSPLSLECTVEGTSNPNLYWYRQAAGRGLQLLFYSVGIGQISSEVPQNLSASRPQDRQFILSSKKLLLSDSGFYLCAWSHRTGAGTQYFGPGTRLLVL.

The table lists this clonotype with a few counts. The chain uses TRBV12-3 or TRBV12-4 and TRBJ2-4; D remains unclear. V lost 7 bases and J 0 bases, leaving 10 bases between the germline ends. This CDR3 has 14 residues. Written as DNA, the CDR3 is TGTGCCAGCACGACACACGTAGCCAAAAACATTCAGTACTTC. Translated: CASTTHVAKNIQYF.

This CDR3 is CSARDLGDRVLQYF. The CDR3 nucleotides read TGCAGTGCTAGAGATTTGGGTGATCGGGTATTGCAGTACTTC. The chain links TRBV20-1 to TRBJ2-7, with no clear D. Trimming removed 0 bases at V and 9 bases at J, with 18 bases between. The CDR3 is made up of 14 amino acids. The germline V gene has CDR1 DFQATT and CDR2 SNEGSKA (reference sequence).

This clonotype was seen a few times. This sequence joins TRBV12-3 or TRBV12-4 and TRBJ2-7, with D tentatively TRBD1 (7 bases). This CDR3 is built from 16 residues. V was shortened by 7 bases and J by 0 bases, with 19 bases between the two germline ends. CDR3: CASTSGGGGISYEQYF. The DNA of the CDR3 is TGTGCCAGCACCTCAGGAGGGGGCGGGATCTCCTACGAGCAGTACTTC.

The V and J genes are TRBV6-2 or TRBV6-3 and TRBJ2-2; tentatively, D is TRBD2 (6 bases). The ends were cut back, 9 bases at V and 5 bases at J, with 10 bases in the middle. Germline V CDR1 and CDR2: MNHEY, SVGEGT. This CDR3 region has 12 residues. The CDR3 is CASGGVTGELFF. The CDR3 DNA follows: TGTGCCAGTGGAGGGGTTACCGGGGAGCTGTTTTTT.

This clonotype was detected only a few times. The V and J genes are TRBV14 and TRBJ2-3; the D gene is possibly TRBD2 (5 bases). V lost 0 bases to trimming and J lost 8 bases, with 9 bases between them. This CDR3 region has 13 residues. Germline CDR1 is SGHDN and CDR2 is FVKESK. The CDR3: CASSQERAGTQYF. The CDR3 DNA reads as TGTGCCAGCAGCCAAGAGAGGGCGGGTACGCAGTATTTT.

This clonotype showed up just a few times. The chain recombines TRBV5-1 with TRBJ2-7; a weak D match, TRBD2 (7 bases). Germline CDR1 SGHRS, CDR2 YFSETQ. Trimming took 6 bases from V and 2 from J, leaving 12 bases between them. The CDR3 loop spans 13 amino acids. The CDR3 DNA is TGCGCCAGCACTGAGGGGGGGGCCTACGAGCAGTACTTC. This encodes CASTEGGAYEQYF.

V and J are TRBV11-2 and TRBJ2-2; 9 nucleotides line up with TRBD1. CDR1 and CDR2 from the germline V gene are SGHAT and FQNNGV. The V gene end was trimmed by 5 bases and the J gene end by 6 bases; junction bases not matched to a gene: 10. The CDR3 is 16 amino acids. CDR3 amino acids: CASSGHRGLWAGELFF. In DNA, the CDR3 is TGTGCCAGCAGCGGACACAGGGGGCTGTGGGCCGGGGAGCTGTTTTTT.

This clonotype was found many times. The V and J genes are TRBV4-3 and TRBJ1-2; a possible D gene is TRBD1 (5 bases). The CDR3 covers 14 residues. The V end was cut by 3 bases, the J end by 4 bases, with 12 bases between. Germline V lookup: CDR1 LGHNA, CDR2 YSLEER. The DNA for the CDR3 is TGCGCCAGCAGCCAGGCCGGGGCGGTCTATGGCTACACCTTC. Residues: CASSQAGAVYGYTF.

This chain connects TRBV20-1 to TRBJ2-7; 7 bases line up with TRBD2. The CDR3 spans 14 residues. The V gene's germline CDR1 is DFQATT and CDR2 SNEGSKA (reference sequence). J lost 3 bases, V lost 1 base, and 6 bases had no gene match. The CDR3 loop reads CSARVASGYYEQYF. DNA of the CDR3: TGCAGTGCTAGAGTGGCTAGCGGATACTACGAGCAGTACTTC.

The gene calls are TRBV4-2 and TRBJ2-7, with 8 bases that match TRBD2. In germline, CDR1 is LGHNA, CDR2 YNFKEQ. The CDR3 is made up of 16 amino acids. The V gene end was trimmed by 5 bases and the J gene end by 5 bases; junction bases not matched to a gene: 14. CDR3 residues: CASSKSGGQVGNEQYF. The DNA of the CDR3 is TGTGCCAGCAGCAAATCGGGAGGGCAGGTGGGGAACGAGCAGTACTTC.